The following is a T cell receptor beta chain sequence with its context. The antigen is undetermined. Post-sort purity exceeded 98% for all sorted populations. This record belongs to a study of beta chain features in type 1 diabetes. Study-level points and caveats: Type 1 diabetes patients had moderately but significantly shorter TCRB CDR3s in all four CD4+ subsets.

What was sequenced were expressed TCRB transcripts, since all of the isolated RNA had been reverse transcribed. The study obtained an average of approximately 930,000 reads from stem cell-like memory T cell samples. The table came from immunoSEQ multiplex PCR; TCRdb's copy has only in-frame clones and leaves some out. The sample lists approximately 15,000 clones; roughly three quarters were seen once. V was trimmed by 6 bases and J by 7 bases, leaving 16 bases between them. This CDR3 has 13 amino acids. Germline CDR1 and CDR2: SQVTM and ANQGSEA. The chain carries TRBV29-1 and TRBJ2-1, with D perhaps matching TRBD2 (5 bases). Sequenced material: stem cell memory CD4+ T cells from blood. This sequence originates from a woman aged 18 to 35 with type 1 diabetes. Here the CDR3 DNA reads TGCAGCGTCGGAGGAGTAGTTTTTAATGAGCAGTTCTTC. As protein: CSVGGVVFNEQFF.